This T cell receptor beta chain comes out of a study of regulatory T cells in long-lasting Graves disease. This clonotype was picked up many times. Its antigen remains unknown. The time point is: persistent/refractory GD, antithyroid drugs over 5 years with positive TRAb. Scientists built the TCR library using RNA that was extracted from PBMCs. Staff drew approximately 10 milliliters of peripheral blood into EDTA tubes. General study points: Persistent Graves' patients had lower TCR diversity than newly diagnosed ones. TRBV28, TRBJ1-2 and TRBJ2-5 were favored in persistent disease.

Arm-PCR with iRepertoire HTBI primers amplified the CDR3 regions for these TCR beta libraries. As originally analysed: The study identified 50 to 70 TRBV and 13 to 15 TRBJ segments across samples. TCRdb processed the multiplex PCR reads anew with MiXCR; each CDR3 protein has one entry. These V and J calls derive from TCRdb rather than the authors' analysis. The data show roughly 500,000 distinct CDR3 sequences, under 25% seen once. CDR3 length equals 15 residues. V shed 5 bases and J shed 2 bases, with 16 bases lying between them. Germline V lookup: CDR1 MDHEN, CDR2 SYDVKM. The V gene is TRBV28, the J gene TRBJ2-7; D might be TRBD1 or TRBD2, each matching 7 bases. The sequenced sample was peripheral blood mononuclear cells (PBMCs), obtained when the disease was refractory, from a patient treated with antithyroid drugs. The clonotype was recovered from a female donor with Graves disease. CDR3 sequence (DNA): TGTGCCAGCAGTCCACGGGCAGGGGGGGCCTACGAGCAGTACTTC. It codes for CASSPRAGGAYEQYF.